This T cell receptor beta chain originates from a study of PD-L1 blockade in urothelial cancer. Time point denoted: pretreatment peripheral blood. This CDR3 region has 20 residues. Trimming at V came to 1 base and at J to 14 bases, leaving 26 bases not matched to a gene. Germline values: CDR1 LGHNT, CDR2 FRNRAP. Produced via immunoSEQ multiplex PCR; TCRdb's table is partial and in-frame only. The sample records about 95,000 clones, around nine tenths being singletons. This specimen consisted of PBMCs, obtained around atezolizumab (anti-PD-L1) treatment. This sequence was found in a man in his fifties or sixties with urothelial cancer. This rearrangement joins TRBV12-5 to TRBJ1-6; 7 bases agree with TRBD1. The CDR3 reads CASGLGNPTGDTLMIQALHF. The DNA of the CDR3 is TGTGCTAGTGGTTTGGGAAACCCCACAGGGGACACCCTAATGATTCAAGCCCTCCACTTT.